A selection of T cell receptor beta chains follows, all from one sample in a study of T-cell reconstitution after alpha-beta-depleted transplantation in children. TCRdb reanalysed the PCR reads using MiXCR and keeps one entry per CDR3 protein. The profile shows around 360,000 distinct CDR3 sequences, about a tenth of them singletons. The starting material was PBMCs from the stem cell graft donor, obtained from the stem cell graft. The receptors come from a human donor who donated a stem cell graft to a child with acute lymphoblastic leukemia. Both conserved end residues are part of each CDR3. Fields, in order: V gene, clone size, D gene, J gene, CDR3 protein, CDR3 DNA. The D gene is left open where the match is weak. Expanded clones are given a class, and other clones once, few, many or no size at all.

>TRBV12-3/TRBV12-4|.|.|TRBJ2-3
CASSLLGALSDTQYF
TGTGCCAGCAGTTTATTGGGGGCTCTTTCCGATACGCAGTATTTT
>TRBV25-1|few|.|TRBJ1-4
CASSETWGGEKLFF
TGTGCCAGCAGTGAAACATGGGGAGGTGAAAAACTGTTTTTT
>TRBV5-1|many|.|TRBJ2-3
CASSLRGDTQYF
TGTGCCAGCAGTTTACGGGGAGATACGCAGTATTTT
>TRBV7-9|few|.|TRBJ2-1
CASRNPGTPEQFF
TGTGCCAGCAGAAATCCCGGGACCCCAGAGCAGTTCTTC
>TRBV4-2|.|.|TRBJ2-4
CASSQEASLGIQYF
TGTGCCAGCAGCCAAGAGGCTAGCTTAGGCATTCAGTACTTC
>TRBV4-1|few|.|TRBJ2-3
CASSQEGATDTQYF
TGCGCCAGCAGCCAGGAGGGAGCCACAGATACGCAGTATTTT
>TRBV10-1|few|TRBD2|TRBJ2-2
CASSDERENTGELFF
TGCGCCAGCAGTGATGAGCGGGAGAACACCGGGGAGCTGTTTTTT
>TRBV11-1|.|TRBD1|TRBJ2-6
CASSSGQGPSSGANVLTF
TGTGCCAGCAGCTCGGGACAGGGTCCTAGCTCTGGGGCCAACGTCCTGACTTTC
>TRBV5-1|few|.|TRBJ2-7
CASSLELARHEQYF
TGCGCCAGCAGCTTGGAACTAGCTAGGCACGAGCAGTACTTC
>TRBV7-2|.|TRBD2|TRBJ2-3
CASSLVTSGIDTQYF
TGTGCCAGCAGCTTAGTCACTAGCGGGATTGATACGCAGTATTTT
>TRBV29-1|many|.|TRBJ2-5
CSVDWGLETQYF
TGCAGCGTTGATTGGGGGCTGGAGACCCAGTACTTC
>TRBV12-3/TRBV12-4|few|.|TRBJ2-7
CASSLSHSYEQYF
TGTGCCAGCAGTTTAAGTCATAGCTACGAGCAGTACTTC
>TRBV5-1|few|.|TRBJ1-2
CASGPVRGINYGYTF
TGCGCCAGCGGCCCCGTCAGGGGAATTAACTATGGCTACACCTTC
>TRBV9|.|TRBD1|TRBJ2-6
CASSAGTVSSGANVLTF
TGTGCCAGCAGCGCGGGGACAGTAAGTTCTGGGGCCAACGTCCTGACTTTC
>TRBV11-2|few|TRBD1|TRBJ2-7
CASSRGQVSSYEQYF
TGTGCCAGCAGCCGGGGACAGGTGAGCTCCTACGAGCAGTACTTC
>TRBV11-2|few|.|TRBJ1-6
CASSRPSDNSPLHF
TGTGCCAGCAGCCGACCTTCCGATAATTCACCCCTCCACTTT
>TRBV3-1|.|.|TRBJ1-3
CASSQDISGADGNTIYF
TGTGCCAGCAGCCAAGATATATCGGGGGCGGACGGAAACACCATATATTTT
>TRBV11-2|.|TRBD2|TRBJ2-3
CASSPPPPASGSTDTQYF
TGTGCCAGCAGCCCCCCCCCGCCGGCTAGCGGAAGCACAGATACGCAGTATTTT
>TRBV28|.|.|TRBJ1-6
CASSLAGGAVSSPLHF
TGTGCCAGCAGTCTGGCCGGAGGGGCCGTAAGTTCACCCCTCCACTTT
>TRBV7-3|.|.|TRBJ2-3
CASSLRTSSPPQYF
TGTGCCAGCAGCTTACGAACTTCCAGTCCGCCGCAGTATTTT
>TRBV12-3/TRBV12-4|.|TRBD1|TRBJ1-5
CASSLGTGLGSNQPQHF
TGTGCCAGCAGTCTAGGGACAGGGTTGGGGAGCAATCAGCCCCAGCATTTT
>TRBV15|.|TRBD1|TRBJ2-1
CATLGQGPREQFF
TGTGCCACCTTGGGACAGGGGCCCAGAGAGCAGTTCTTC
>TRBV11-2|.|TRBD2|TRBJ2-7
CASRSLRLSGSSYEQYF
TGTGCCAGCAGGTCCCTGCGTCTGAGCGGGAGTTCCTACGAGCAGTACTTC
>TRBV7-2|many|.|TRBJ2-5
CASSSQGGETQYF
TGTGCCAGCAGCTCTCAGGGCGGCGAGACCCAGTACTTC
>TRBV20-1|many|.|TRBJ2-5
CSASPITSTEETQYF
TGCAGTGCTAGTCCTATCACTAGCACAGAAGAGACCCAGTACTTC
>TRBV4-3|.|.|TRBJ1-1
CASSQDAAETVNTEAFF
TGCGCCAGCAGCCAAGATGCGGCAGAGACAGTGAACACTGAAGCTTTCTTT
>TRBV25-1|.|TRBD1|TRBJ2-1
CASRETGGSHNEQFF
TGTGCCAGCAGAGAGACAGGGGGCTCCCACAATGAGCAGTTCTTC
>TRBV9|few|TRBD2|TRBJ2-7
CASSVSSGSEQYF
TGTGCCAGCAGCGTATCTAGCGGGAGCGAGCAGTACTTC
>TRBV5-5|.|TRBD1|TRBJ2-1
CASSLGGQGGYNEQFF
TGTGCCAGCAGCTTGGGGGGACAGGGAGGATACAATGAGCAGTTCTTC
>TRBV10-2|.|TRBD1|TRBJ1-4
CASSGAGTGGEKLFF
TGCGCCAGCAGTGGAGCCGGGACAGGGGGAGAAAAACTGTTTTTT
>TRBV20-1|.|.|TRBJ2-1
CSASSGGNREQFF
TGCAGTGCTAGTAGTGGGGGTAATAGGGAGCAGTTCTTC
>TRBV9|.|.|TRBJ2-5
CASSVGAAQETQYF
TGTGCCAGCAGCGTAGGGGCAGCCCAAGAGACCCAGTACTTC
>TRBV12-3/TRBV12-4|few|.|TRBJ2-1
CASSFKIRGISLAPSYNEQFF
TGTGCCAGCAGTTTTAAAATACGGGGTATAAGTTTAGCCCCCTCCTACAATGAGCAGTTCTTC
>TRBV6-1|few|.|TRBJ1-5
CASSPLTSTGLLSQPQHF
TGTGCCAGCAGTCCCCTGACCTCTACAGGGTTGCTTTCTCAGCCCCAGCATTTT
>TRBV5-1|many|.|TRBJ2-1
CASSSGSNYNEQFF
TGCGCCAGCAGTAGTGGGAGTAACTACAATGAGCAGTTCTTC
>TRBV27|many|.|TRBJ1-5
CASNPSIQYSNQPQHF
TGTGCCAGCAACCCCAGTATCCAATATAGCAATCAGCCCCAGCATTTT
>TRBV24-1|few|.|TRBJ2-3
CATGSHFPSSPQYF
TGTGCCACCGGTTCGCACTTCCCCTCCTCCCCGCAGTATTTT
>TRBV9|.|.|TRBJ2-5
CASSTLGGGQETQYF
TGTGCCAGCAGCACCCTGGGGGGCGGCCAAGAGACCCAGTACTTC
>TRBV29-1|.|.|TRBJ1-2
CSVEADGANYGYTF
TGCAGCGTTGAAGCGGACGGAGCTAACTATGGCTACACCTTC
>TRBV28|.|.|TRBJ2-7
CASRPFSGGRYEQYF
TGTGCCAGCAGGCCCTTTAGTGGGGGGCGCTACGAGCAGTACTTC
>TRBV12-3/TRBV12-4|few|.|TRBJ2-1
CASTPGRYNEQFF
TGTGCCAGCACCCCGGGTCGGTACAATGAGCAGTTCTTC
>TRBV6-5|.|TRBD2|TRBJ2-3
CASSYSTFGTSGSDTQYF
TGTGCCAGCAGTTACTCCACTTTCGGGACTAGCGGGTCAGATACGCAGTATTTT
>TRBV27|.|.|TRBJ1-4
CASQPGGGEKLFF
TGTGCCAGCCAGCCCGGCGGCGGTGAAAAACTGTTTTTT
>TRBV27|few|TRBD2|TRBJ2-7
CASSTGLAEAYEQYF
TGTGCCAGCAGTACCGGACTAGCGGAGGCCTACGAGCAGTACTTC
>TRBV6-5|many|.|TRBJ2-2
CASKGGSNTGELFF
TGTGCCAGCAAGGGAGGTTCGAACACCGGGGAGCTGTTTTTT
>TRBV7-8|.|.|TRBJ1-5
CASSYIESNQPQHF
TGTGCCAGCAGCTACATAGAAAGCAATCAGCCCCAGCATTTT
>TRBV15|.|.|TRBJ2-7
CATSRDRPYEQYF
TGTGCCACCAGCAGGGACCGTCCCTACGAGCAGTACTTC
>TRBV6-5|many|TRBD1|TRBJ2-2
CASSRFGQGNTGELFF
TGTGCCAGCAGTCGATTTGGACAGGGTAACACCGGGGAGCTGTTTTTT
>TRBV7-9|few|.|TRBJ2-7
CASSQVQGRTYEQYF
TGTGCCAGCAGCCAAGTTCAGGGACGGACCTACGAGCAGTACTTC
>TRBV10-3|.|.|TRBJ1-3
CAISDPDYFGNTIYF
TGTGCCATCAGTGACCCGGACTACTTCGGAAACACCATATATTTT
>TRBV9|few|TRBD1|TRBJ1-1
CASSVTGATEAFF
TGTGCCAGCAGCGTGACAGGGGCCACTGAAGCTTTCTTT
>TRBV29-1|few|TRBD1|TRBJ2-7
CSVERRDSYYEQYF
TGCAGCGTTGAACGCCGGGACAGTTACTACGAGCAGTACTTC
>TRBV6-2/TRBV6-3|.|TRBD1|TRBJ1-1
CATGPKQGMVNTEAFF
TGTGCCACGGGCCCGAAACAGGGGATGGTGAACACTGAAGCTTTCTTT
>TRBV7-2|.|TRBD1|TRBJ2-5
CASIDRGRRETQYF
TGTGCCAGCATCGACAGGGGGAGAAGGGAGACCCAGTACTTC
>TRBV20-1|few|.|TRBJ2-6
CSASLQGSGANVLTF
TGCAGTGCTAGCCTACAGGGCTCTGGGGCCAACGTCCTGACTTTC
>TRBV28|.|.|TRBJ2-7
CASSPRFKTSNEQYF
TGTGCCAGCAGTCCAAGGTTTAAGACTTCGAACGAGCAGTACTTC
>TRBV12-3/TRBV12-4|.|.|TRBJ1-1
CASGGGWSTEAFF
TGTGCCAGCGGGGGGGGTTGGTCGACTGAAGCTTTCTTT
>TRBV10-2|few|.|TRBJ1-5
CASSELGGIDQPQHF
TGCGCCAGCAGTGAGTTGGGGGGGATCGATCAGCCCCAGCATTTT